A single sample is the source of the 8 T cell receptor beta chains below, sequenced in a study of blood T cell repertoires in COVID-19. TCRdb keeps only in-frame clones here, not all; method: immunoSEQ multiplex PCR. The sample shows about 150,000 clones, 85% of them seen only once. The sample comprised peripheral blood. The receptors derive from a woman at least 80 years old with COVID-19, enrolled during active disease.

V usage is TRBV19 and J usage is TRBJ1-6; TRBD1 aligns across 7 bases. CDR3 length equals 17 residues. V lost 6 bases, J lost 3 bases, and 11 bases stayed unmatched. Germline V gives CDR1 LNHDA, CDR2 SQIVND (reference sequence). In DNA, the CDR3 is TGTGCCAGTAGCTCAGCGGTGGGGACAGTCTATAATTCACCCCTCCACTTT. Amino acids: CASSSAVGTVYNSPLHF.

This clone was counted a single time. The chain recombines TRBV4-2 with TRBJ1-2; the D is unclear. Per the germline V gene, CDR1 is LGHNA and CDR2 is YNFKEQ. Trimming shortened V by 0 bases and J by 5 bases, and 10 bases separated the two germline ends. The CDR3 loop spans 14 amino acids. Here the CDR3 reads CASSQDHTSYGYTF. CDR3 DNA: TGTGCCAGCAGCCAAGATCACACCAGTTATGGCTACACCTTC.

This sequence joins TRBV5-1 and TRBJ2-7; 12 bases are shared with TRBD1. CDR3 length: 14 residues. Trimming removed 4 bases from V and 6 bases from J; junction bases left unmatched: 5. Germline V lookup: CDR1 SGHRS, CDR2 YFSETQ. The CDR3 reads CASSGTGGSVEQYF. As DNA, the CDR3 is TGCGCCAGCAGCGGGACAGGGGGCTCCGTCGAGCAGTACTTC.

V gene TRBV19 combines with J gene TRBJ1-3, with 8 bases lining up with TRBD1. The CDR3 spans 14 residues. Germline CDR1 is LNHDA and CDR2 is SQIVND (reference sequence). Trimming removed 10 bases from V and 3 bases from J; junction bases left unmatched: 8. This CDR3 is CATRDRGGGNTIYF. The CDR3 DNA reads as TGTGCCACCCGCGACAGGGGAGGTGGAAACACCATATATTTT.

This clone was counted only a few times. This rearrangement joins TRBV18 to TRBJ1-3; D call uncertain. CDR1 and CDR2 (germline): KGHSH, LQKENI. There are 11 residues in the CDR3. With 6 bases removed from V and 7 bases from J, the gap between germline ends came to 7 bases. The DNA for the CDR3 is TGTGCCAGCTCCCTGGAGAACACCATATATTTT. Its protein is CASSLENTIYF.

The rearrangement links TRBV12-3 or TRBV12-4 to TRBJ1-1, with D perhaps matching TRBD1 (5 bases). The CDR3 totals 13 residues. V lost 6 bases and J 3 bases, leaving 11 bases between the germline ends. This chain's CDR3 is CASRLGLDTEAFF. CDR3 nucleotide sequence: TGTGCCAGCAGGTTGGGACTGGACACTGAAGCTTTCTTT.

The rearrangement joins TRBV7-9 to TRBJ1-3; D call uncertain. V shed 4 bases and J shed 10 bases, with 11 bases lying between them. Germline V gene data show CDR1 as SEHNR and CDR2 as FQNEAQ (reference sequence). This CDR3 region has 12 residues. The CDR3 DNA follows: TGTGCCAGCAGCTCCCCCCTCTTAACCATATATTTT. Translated: CASSSPLLTIYF.

This chain uses TRBV6-6 with TRBJ2-7, with 11 bases identical to TRBD1. The CDR3 extends over 14 amino acids. Per the germline V gene, CDR1 is MNHNY and CDR2 is SVGAGI (reference sequence). The V gene end was trimmed by 6 bases and the J gene end by 5 bases; junction bases not matched to a gene: 6. The CDR3 spells CASSLGTGGDEQYF. Written as DNA, the CDR3 is TGTGCCAGCAGCCTCGGGACAGGGGGAGACGAGCAGTACTTC.